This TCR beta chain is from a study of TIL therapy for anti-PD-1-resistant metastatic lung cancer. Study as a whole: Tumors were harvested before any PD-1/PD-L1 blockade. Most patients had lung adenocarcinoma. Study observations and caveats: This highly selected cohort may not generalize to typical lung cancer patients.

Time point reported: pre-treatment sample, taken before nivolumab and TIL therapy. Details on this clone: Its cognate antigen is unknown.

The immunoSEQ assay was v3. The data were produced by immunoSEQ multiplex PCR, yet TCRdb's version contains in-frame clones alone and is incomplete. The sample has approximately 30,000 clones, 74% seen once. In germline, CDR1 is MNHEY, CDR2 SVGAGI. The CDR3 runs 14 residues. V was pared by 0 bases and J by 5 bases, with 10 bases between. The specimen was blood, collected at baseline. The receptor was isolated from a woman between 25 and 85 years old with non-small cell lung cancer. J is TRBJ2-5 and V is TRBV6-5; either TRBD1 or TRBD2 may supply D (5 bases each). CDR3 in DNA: TGTGCCAGCAGTTACTCGGCGTGGGGGGAGACCCAGTACTTC. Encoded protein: CASSYSAWGETQYF.